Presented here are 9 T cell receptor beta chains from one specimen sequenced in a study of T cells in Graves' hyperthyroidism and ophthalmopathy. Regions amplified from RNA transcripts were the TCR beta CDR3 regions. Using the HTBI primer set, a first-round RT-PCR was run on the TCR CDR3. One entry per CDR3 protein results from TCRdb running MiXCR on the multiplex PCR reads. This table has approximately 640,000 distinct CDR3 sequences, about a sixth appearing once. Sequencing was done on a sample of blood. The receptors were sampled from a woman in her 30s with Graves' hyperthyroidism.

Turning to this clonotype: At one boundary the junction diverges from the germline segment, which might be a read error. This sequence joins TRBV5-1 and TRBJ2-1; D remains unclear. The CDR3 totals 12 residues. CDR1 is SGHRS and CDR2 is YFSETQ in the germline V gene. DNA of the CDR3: TGCGCCAGCAGCCCTCTAAACAATAAGCAGTTCTTC. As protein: CASSPLNNKQFF.

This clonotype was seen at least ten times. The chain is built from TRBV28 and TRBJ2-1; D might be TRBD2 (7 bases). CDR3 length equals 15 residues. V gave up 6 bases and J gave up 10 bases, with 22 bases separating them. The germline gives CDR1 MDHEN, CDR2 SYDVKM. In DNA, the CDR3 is TGTGCCAGCAGGTCAACAGGGTCGGGAGGTTACGAGCAGTTCTTC. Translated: CASRSTGSGGYEQFF. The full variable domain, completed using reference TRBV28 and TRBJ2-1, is DVKVTQSSRYLVKRTGEKVFLECVQDMDHENMFWYRQDPGLGLRLIYFSYDVKMKEKGDIPEGYSVSREKKERFSLILESASTNQTSMYLCASRSTGSGGYEQFFGPGTRLTVL.

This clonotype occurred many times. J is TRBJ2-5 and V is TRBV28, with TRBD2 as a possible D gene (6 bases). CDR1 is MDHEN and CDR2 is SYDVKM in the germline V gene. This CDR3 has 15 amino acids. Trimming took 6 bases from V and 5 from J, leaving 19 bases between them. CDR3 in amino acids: CASSHRPGGGETQYF. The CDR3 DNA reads TGTGCCAGCAGCCACAGACCCGGGGGTGGGGAGACCCAGTACTTC.

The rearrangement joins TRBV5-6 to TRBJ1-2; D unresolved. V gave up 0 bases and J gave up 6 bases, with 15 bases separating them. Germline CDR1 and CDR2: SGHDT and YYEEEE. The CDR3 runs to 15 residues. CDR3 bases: TGTGCCAGCAGCTTGGAGGTTCGACGGTCGGATGGCTACACCTTC. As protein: CASSLEVRRSDGYTF.

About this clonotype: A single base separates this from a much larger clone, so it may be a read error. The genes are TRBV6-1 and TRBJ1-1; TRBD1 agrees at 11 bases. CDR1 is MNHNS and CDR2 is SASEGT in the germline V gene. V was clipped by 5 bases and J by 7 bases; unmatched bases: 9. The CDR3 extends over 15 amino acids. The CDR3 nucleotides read TGTGCCAGCAGTAGAGCGGGACAGGGGGTCAGTGAAGCTTTCTTT. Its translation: CASSRAGQGVSEAFF.

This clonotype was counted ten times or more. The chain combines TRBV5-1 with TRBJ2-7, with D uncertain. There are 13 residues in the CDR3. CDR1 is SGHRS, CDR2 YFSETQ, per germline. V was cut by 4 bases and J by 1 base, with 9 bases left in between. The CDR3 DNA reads TGCGCCAGCAGCCAGCCCCAGTCCTACGAGCAGTACTTC. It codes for CASSQPQSYEQYF.

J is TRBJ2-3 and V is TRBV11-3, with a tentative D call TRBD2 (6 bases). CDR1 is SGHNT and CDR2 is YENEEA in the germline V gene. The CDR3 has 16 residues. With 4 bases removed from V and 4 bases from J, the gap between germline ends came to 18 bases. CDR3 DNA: TGTGCCAGCAGCTGGGCCGGGGAGCGGGTGGCAGATACGCAGTATTTT. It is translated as CASSWAGERVADTQYF.

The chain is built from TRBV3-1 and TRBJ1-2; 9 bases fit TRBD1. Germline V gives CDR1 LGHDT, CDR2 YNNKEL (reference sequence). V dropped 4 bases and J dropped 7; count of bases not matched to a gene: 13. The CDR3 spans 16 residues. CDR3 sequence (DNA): TGTGCCAGCAGCCTCCGGGACAGGGTTCGAGGCGGTGGCTACACCTTC. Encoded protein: CASSLRDRVRGGGYTF.

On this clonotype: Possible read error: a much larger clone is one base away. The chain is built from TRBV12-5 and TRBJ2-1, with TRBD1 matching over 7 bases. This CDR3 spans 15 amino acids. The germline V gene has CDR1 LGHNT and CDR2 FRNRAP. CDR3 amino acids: CASGIEGAFYDEQFF. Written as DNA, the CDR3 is TGTGCTAGTGGTATCGAGGGGGCTTTCTACGATGAGCAGTTCTTC.